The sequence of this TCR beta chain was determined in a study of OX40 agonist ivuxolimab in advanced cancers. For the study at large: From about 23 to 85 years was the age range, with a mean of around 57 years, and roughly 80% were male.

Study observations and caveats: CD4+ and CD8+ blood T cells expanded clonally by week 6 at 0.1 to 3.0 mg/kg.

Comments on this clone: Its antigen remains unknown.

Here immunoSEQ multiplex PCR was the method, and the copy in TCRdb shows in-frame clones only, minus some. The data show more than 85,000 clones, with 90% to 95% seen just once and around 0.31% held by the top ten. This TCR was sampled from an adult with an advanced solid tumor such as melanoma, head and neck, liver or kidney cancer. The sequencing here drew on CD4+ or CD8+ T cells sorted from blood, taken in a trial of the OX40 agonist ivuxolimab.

CDR3 region: CASSPRLAGGTPGELFF. For the CDR3, the DNA is TGTGCCAGCAGCCCCCGACTAGCGGGAGGGACCCCCGGGGAGCTGTTTTTT. The rearrangement joins TRBV11-2 to TRBJ2-2, with 14 bases lining up with TRBD2. The CDR3 is made up of 17 amino acids. V was pared by 5 bases and J by 6 bases, with 8 bases of the junction left unmatched. The germline CDR1 and CDR2 sequences are SGHAT and FQNNGV.